The T cell receptor beta chain described here comes from a study of blood T cell repertoires in COVID-19. About the research overall: Both acute and convalescent COVID-19 samples were obtained from the United States, Italy and Spain.

As originally analysed: Quantification of nucleated cells was approximated via reference gene primer amplification. Measured with immunoSEQ multiplex PCR; TCRdb has only the in-frame clones, and not every one. V, J and clone size reflect that table, while D and trimming were determined from the DNA. The data show approximately 300,000 clones, around 83% seen once. This CDR3 has 15 amino acids. Trimming left V 0 bases short and J 4 bases short, with 15 bases between. CDR1 is SQVTM, CDR2 ANQGSEA, per germline. The gene calls are TRBV29-1 and TRBJ1-2, with unresolved D. The TCR was taken from a woman aged 50 to 65 with acute or convalescent COVID-19. The sample taken for sequencing was peripheral blood. Here the CDR3 DNA reads TGCAGCGTTGAAGATCCTTTGACGGCGGCCTATGGCTACACCTTC. This gives the protein CSVEDPLTAAYGYTF.